Listed below are T cell receptor beta chains from one sample, sequenced in a study of blood T cell repertoires in COVID-19. Produced via immunoSEQ multiplex PCR; TCRdb's table is partial and in-frame only. The table records about 200,000 clones, approximately 84% of them present only once. Sequencing was carried out using peripheral blood. These receptors all stem from a woman between 65 and 79 years old with active or convalescent COVID-19. CDR3s include the opening cysteine and the closing phenylalanine or tryptophan. Each record gives: V gene, J gene, clone size, D gene, CDR3 DNA, CDR3 protein. D genes are given only for firm matches. Only some rows state a clone size, as once, few, many or a class for expanded clones.

V: TRBV29-1; J: TRBJ2-1; size: NA; D: NA; DNA: TGCAGCGTTGAAACGACAGGATCGTCCTACAATGAGCAGTTCTTC; CDR3: CSVETTGSSYNEQFF
V: TRBV10-3; J: TRBJ1-2; size: NA; D: NA; DNA: TGTGCCATCAGGGACAGTTCTAACTATGGCTACACCTTC; CDR3: CAIRDSSNYGYTF
V: TRBV13; J: TRBJ1-1; size: NA; D: TRBD1; DNA: TGTGCCAGCAGCTCCGACAGGGGGCTTTACGGCACTGAAGCTTTCTTT; CDR3: CASSSDRGLYGTEAFF
V: TRBV2; J: TRBJ2-1; size: NA; D: NA; DNA: TGTGCCAGCAGCAAGGACTACCTCAGCTCCTACAATGAGCAGTTCTTC; CDR3: CASSKDYLSSYNEQFF
V: TRBV5-1; J: TRBJ2-5; size: NA; D: NA; DNA: TGCGCCAGCAGCTTTGCGTCGAGGAGAGAGACCCAGTACTTC; CDR3: CASSFASRRETQYF
V: TRBV7-2; J: TRBJ2-3; size: NA; D: TRBD1; DNA: TGTGCCAGCAGGACAGGGAGCACAGATACGCAGTATTTT; CDR3: CASRTGSTDTQYF
V: TRBV20-1; J: TRBJ2-7; size: NA; D: TRBD2; DNA: TGCAGTGCTAGTGGGTGGGCTAGCGGGAGCAACGAGCAGTACTTC; CDR3: CSASGWASGSNEQYF
V: TRBV6-5; J: TRBJ2-7; size: NA; D: NA; DNA: TGTGCCAGCAGCAACGGGGGTGTGGGGCTCGAGCAGTACTTC; CDR3: CASSNGGVGLEQYF
V: TRBV4-1; J: TRBJ1-1; size: NA; D: TRBD1; DNA: TGCGCCAGCAGCCAAGAGGGAGGGACAGGAGGGACTGAAGCTTTCTTT; CDR3: CASSQEGGTGGTEAFF
V: TRBV7-2; J: TRBJ2-7; size: NA; D: NA; DNA: TGTGCCAGCAGCCGCCGGGACATCTCCTACGAGCAGTACTTC; CDR3: CASSRRDISYEQYF
V: TRBV11-2; J: TRBJ2-2; size: NA; D: TRBD2; DNA: TGTGCCAGCAGCTTTTCTAGCGGGAGATGGAGCACCGGGGAGCTGTTTTTT; CDR3: CASSFSSGRWSTGELFF
V: TRBV28; J: TRBJ2-5; size: once; D: NA; DNA: TGTGCCAGCAGTTCATACAGGGTGCGGGAGACCCAGTACTTC; CDR3: CASSSYRVRETQYF
V: TRBV4-1; J: TRBJ1-5; size: few; D: TRBD1; DNA: TGCGCCAGCAGCCAAGAAGCCGGACAGGGAATCAATCAGCCCCAGCATTTT; CDR3: CASSQEAGQGINQPQHF
V: TRBV24-1; J: TRBJ2-1; size: few; D: TRBD2; DNA: TGTGCCACCAGTGATTTGCTGGCAGGGAACCTAGCGGGAGAGAATGAGCAGTTCTTC; CDR3: CATSDLLAGNLAGENEQFF
V: TRBV9; J: TRBJ2-2; size: NA; D: TRBD1; DNA: TGTGCCAGCAGCGTAGGGACAGGCCCGAACACCGGGGAGCTGTTTTTT; CDR3: CASSVGTGPNTGELFF
V: TRBV5-5; J: TRBJ2-3; size: NA; D: NA; DNA: TGTGCCAGCAGCTTTGACAGAGTCACAGATACGCAGTATTTT; CDR3: CASSFDRVTDTQYF
V: TRBV2; J: TRBJ1-3; size: NA; D: NA; DNA: TGTGCCAGCACAGGGGAAGGAAACACCATATATTTT; CDR3: CASTGEGNTIYF
V: TRBV10-3; J: TRBJ2-7; size: NA; D: TRBD1; DNA: TGTGCCACCACCCCGACAGGGGGTAGCTACGAGCAGTACTTC; CDR3: CATTPTGGSYEQYF
V: TRBV2; J: TRBJ2-1; size: NA; D: NA; DNA: TGTGCCAGCAGCTCGGGGTCGGTCGGAAATGAGCAGTTCTTC; CDR3: CASSSGSVGNEQFF
V: TRBV5-1; J: TRBJ2-5; size: NA; D: NA; DNA: TGCGCCAGCAGCTCCGGGGTAGGGGGTGGGGAGACCCAGTACTTC; CDR3: CASSSGVGGGETQYF
V: TRBV3-1/TRBV3-2; J: TRBJ2-2; size: NA; D: TRBD2; DNA: TGTGCCAGCAGCCAAGATTCCCCCGTACTAGCGGGACAAATCGGGGAGCTGTTTTTT; CDR3: CASSQDSPVLAGQIGELFF
V: TRBV11-1; J: TRBJ2-1; size: NA; D: NA; DNA: TGTGCCAGCAGCTACAGAAGGCGTAATGAGCAGTTCTTC; CDR3: CASSYRRRNEQFF
V: TRBV15; J: TRBJ2-6; size: NA; D: NA; DNA: TGTGCCACCAGCAGACCAAAGACCCTACCCAGGGACAACGTCCTGACTTTC; CDR3: CATSRPKTLPRDNVLTF
V: TRBV7-9; J: TRBJ2-7; size: NA; D: NA; DNA: TGTGCCAGCAGCTTAGGCAGGGACTACGAGCAGTACTTC; CDR3: CASSLGRDYEQYF
V: TRBV28; J: TRBJ1-2; size: NA; D: TRBD1; DNA: TGTGCCAGCAGTCCGGGACAGGGGTTCGTTCCTAGCTATGGCTACACCTTC; CDR3: CASSPGQGFVPSYGYTF
V: TRBV10-2; J: TRBJ1-6; size: NA; D: NA; DNA: TGCGCCAGCATTTCCGGGAGTTATAATTCACCCCTCCACTTT; CDR3: CASISGSYNSPLHF
V: TRBV27; J: TRBJ1-5; size: NA; D: NA; DNA: TGTGCCAGCAGTGCTTTACGGGGGAAGGGCGATCAGCCCCAGCATTTT; CDR3: CASSALRGKGDQPQHF
V: TRBV28; J: TRBJ1-1; size: NA; D: TRBD1; DNA: TGTGCCAGCAGAACACCGGGACAGGAGTTTGAAGCTTTCTTT; CDR3: CASRTPGQEFEAFF
V: TRBV14; J: TRBJ2-7; size: NA; D: NA; DNA: TGTGCCTCTAGTTGGGGGCCCTCCTACGAGCAGTACTTC; CDR3: CASSWGPSYEQYF
V: TRBV28; J: TRBJ1-2; size: NA; D: TRBD1; DNA: TGTGCCAGCAACCTCTCAGGGGGCGCCGGCTATGGCTACACCTTC; CDR3: CASNLSGGAGYGYTF
V: TRBV30; J: TRBJ1-5; size: once; D: TRBD1; DNA: TGTGCCTGGAGTGCCACAGGGGGCCATCAGCCCCAGCATTTT; CDR3: CAWSATGGHQPQHF
V: TRBV7-9; J: TRBJ2-1; size: once; D: TRBD2; DNA: TGTGCCAGCAGCTTCGGTAGCGGGAGGGGACGGCAGTTCTTC; CDR3: CASSFGSGRGRQFF
V: TRBV28; J: TRBJ2-5; size: many; D: TRBD1; DNA: TGTGCCAGCAGCCCTAGCGGGACAGGGGGGGAAGAGACCCAGTACTTC; CDR3: CASSPSGTGGEETQYF
V: TRBV7-7; J: TRBJ2-2; size: NA; D: TRBD1; DNA: TGTGCCAGCAGCTTAGTGGGACCAGGACAGGGCGGGACCGGGGAGCTGTTTTTT; CDR3: CASSLVGPGQGGTGELFF
V: TRBV7-3; J: TRBJ2-5; size: NA; D: TRBD2; DNA: TGTGCCAGCAGCTTATCGGGCGGGAGTGGGGTCGGGACCCAGTACTTC; CDR3: CASSLSGGSGVGTQYF
V: TRBV6-5; J: TRBJ1-6; size: NA; D: TRBD1; DNA: TGTGCCAGCAGCCGGACAGGGATCGATTCACCCCTCCACTTT; CDR3: CASSRTGIDSPLHF
V: TRBV25-1; J: TRBJ2-5; size: NA; D: TRBD1; DNA: TGTGCCAGCAGTGAATTCGGCAAAATACAGGGGTCCCAAGAGACCCAGTACTTC; CDR3: CASSEFGKIQGSQETQYF
V: TRBV5-8; J: TRBJ2-5; size: NA; D: NA; DNA: TGTGCCAGCAGCCCCGGACTGGGCAACTCATTTCAAGAGACCCAGTACTTC; CDR3: CASSPGLGNSFQETQYF
V: TRBV3-1/TRBV3-2; J: TRBJ2-3; size: NA; D: TRBD2; DNA: TGTGCCAGCAGCCTTCGGTTAGCGGGACCGAGCACAGATACGCAGTATTTT; CDR3: CASSLRLAGPSTDTQYF
V: TRBV4-1; J: TRBJ2-1; size: NA; D: TRBD2; DNA: TGCGCCAGCAGCCTTGGACTAGCGGAGTACAATGAGCAGTTCTTC; CDR3: CASSLGLAEYNEQFF
V: TRBV28; J: TRBJ2-7; size: NA; D: NA; DNA: TGTGCCAGCAGTTTGGGCCCTTCAGGGGCCGGCGAGCAGTACTTC; CDR3: CASSLGPSGAGEQYF
V: TRBV7-9; J: TRBJ2-1; size: NA; D: TRBD2; DNA: TGTGCCAGCAGCTTGCCAACTAGCGGGATAAACAATGAGCAGTTCTTC; CDR3: CASSLPTSGINNEQFF
V: TRBV24-1; J: TRBJ2-1; size: NA; D: NA; DNA: TGTGCCACCAGTGAGGAGGGCATTGAGCAGTTCTTC; CDR3: CATSEEGIEQFF
V: TRBV7-2; J: TRBJ2-1; size: NA; D: NA; DNA: TGTGCCAGCAGCCCCAGGGGCTCGACGGGGAATGAGCAGTTCTTC; CDR3: CASSPRGSTGNEQFF
V: TRBV2; J: TRBJ2-7; size: NA; D: TRBD1; DNA: TGTGCCAGCAGGGGATTGAGGACAGGGATCTACGAGCAGTACTTC; CDR3: CASRGLRTGIYEQYF
V: TRBV7-9; J: TRBJ1-3; size: few; D: NA; DNA: TGTGCCAGCAGCTTAGTTGTGGGGAGCTCTGGAAACACCATATATTTT; CDR3: CASSLVVGSSGNTIYF
V: TRBV5-1; J: TRBJ1-4; size: NA; D: NA; DNA: TGCGCCAGCTCCGCAACTAATGAAAAACTGTTTTTT; CDR3: CASSATNEKLFF